A single sample gave rise to the 23 T cell receptor beta chains below, sequenced in a study of T cells after yellow fever vaccination. MiXCR, run by TCRdb on the 5' RACE reads, gives a single entry per CDR3 protein. The sample holds some 110,000 distinct CDR3 sequences, 8.4% seen once. Sequences were derived from CD8+ T cells sorted from PBMCs, sampled 45 days after the yellow fever booster vaccination. The receptors here all came from a man aged 30 to 39 who received the YFV17D yellow fever vaccine.

The rearrangement uses TRBV7-2 and TRBJ1-5; D unclear. Germline CDR1 and CDR2: SGHTA and FQGNSA. V lost 1 base, J lost 3 bases, and 10 bases lay in between. The CDR3 covers 15 residues. The CDR3 nucleotides are TGTGCCAGCAGCTTAGTATGGCACTACAATCAGCCCCAGCATTTT. Protein product: CASSLVWHYNQPQHF. Filled out from reference TRBV7-2 and TRBJ1-5, the complete variable domain reads GAGVSQSPSNKVTEKGKDVELRCDPISGHTALYWYRQSLGQGLEFLIYFQGNSAPDKSGLPSDRFSAERTGGSVSTLTIQRTQQEDSAVYLCASSLVWHYNQPQHFGDGTRLSIL.

This clonotype was detected many times. The rearrangement links TRBV29-1 to TRBJ2-7; 9 bases fit TRBD1. CDR1 SQVTM and CDR2 ANQGSEA come from the germline V gene. The J segment lost 0 bases and the V segment lost 0 bases, leaving 3 bases of the junction unmatched. The CDR3 extends over 15 amino acids. CDR3 coding DNA: TGCAGCGTTGAAGAGAGACAGGGGGGCTCCTACGAGCAGTACTTC. This gives the protein CSVEERQGGSYEQYF.

This clonotype was seen many times. This chain links TRBV6-5 with TRBJ2-2; 9 bases are shared with TRBD2. Germline assignment: CDR1 MNHEY and CDR2 SVGAGI. V lost 0 bases and J lost 5; bases outside the gene matches: 1. CDR3 size: 15 residues. This CDR3 reads CASSYSAGGTGELFF. CDR3 in DNA: TGTGCCAGCAGTTACTCGGCGGGAGGGACCGGGGAGCTGTTTTTT.

This clonotype has at least ten counts. The CDR3 sequence: CASSQPWTGATYEQYF. The CDR3 DNA follows: TGTGCCAGCTCACAACCCTGGACAGGTGCAACCTACGAGCAGTACTTC. This chain connects TRBV18 to TRBJ2-7, with TRBD1 matching 7 bases. Germline values: CDR1 KGHSH, CDR2 LQKENI. This CDR3 spans 16 amino acids. V dropped 4 bases and J dropped 2; count of bases not matched to a gene: 11. Full variable domain (rest looked up from reference TRBV18 and TRBJ2-7): NAGVMQNPRHLVRRRGQEARLRCSPMKGHSHVYWYRQLPEEGLKFMVYLQKENIIDESGMPKERFSAEFPKEGPSILRIQQVVRGDSAAYFCASSQPWTGATYEQYFGPGTRLTVT.

In its sample, this clonotype was seen many times. V gene TRBV20-1 combines with J gene TRBJ2-1; the D is unclear. The CDR3 is 15 residues long. The V end lost 1 base, the J end lost 0 bases, and 10 bases lay between the germline ends. The germline gives CDR1 DFQATT, CDR2 SNEGSKA (reference sequence). The CDR3 here is CSARGREGSYNEQFF. The CDR3 region has the DNA TGCAGTGCTAGAGGGCGAGAAGGCTCCTACAATGAGCAGTTCTTC.

Ten or more counts support this clonotype. The genes are TRBV5-1 and TRBJ1-4; D is undetermined. V was shortened by 1 base and J by 8 bases, with 12 bases between the two germline ends. The CDR3 spans 14 residues. CDR1 and CDR2 (germline): SGHRS, YFSETQ. This CDR3 is CASSLWAGDEKLFF. The CDR3, as DNA: TGCGCCAGCAGCTTGTGGGCAGGAGACGAAAAACTGTTTTTT. The whole variable domain, remainder taken from reference TRBV5-1 and TRBJ1-4, is KAGVTQTPRYLIKTRGQQVTLSCSPISGHRSVSWYQQTPGQGLQFLFEYFSETQRNKGNFPGRFSGRQFSNSRSEMNVSTLELGDSALYLCASSLWAGDEKLFFGSGTQLSVL.

The chain carries TRBV7-9 and TRBJ1-4, with no clear D. Germline CDR1 reads SEHNR; CDR2 reads FQNEAQ (reference sequence). Trimming shortened V by 1 base and J by 12 bases, and 6 bases separated the two germline ends. This CDR3 comprises 11 residues. The CDR3 loop reads CASSLGSQLFF. CDR3 nucleotide sequence: TGTGCCAGCAGCTTAGGCAGCCAACTGTTTTTT. Variable domain in full (rest from reference TRBV7-9 and TRBJ1-4): DTGVSQNPRHKITKRGQNVTFRCDPISEHNRLYWYRQTLGQGPEFLTYFQNEAQLEKSRLLSDRFSAERPKGSFSTLEIQRTEQGDSAMYLCASSLGSQLFFGSGTQLSVL.

A single count supports this clonotype. Being one base from a much bigger clone, this may be a read error. The V gene is TRBV12-3 or TRBV12-4, the J gene TRBJ2-2, with D tentatively TRBD1 (5 bases). There are 14 residues in the CDR3. The CDR3 DNA reads TGTTCCAGCAGTCCCGACAGGAACACCGGGGAGCTGTTTTTT. It is translated as CSSSPDRNTGELFF.

Many counts were recorded for this clonotype. The chain combines TRBV6-1 with TRBJ2-4, with D perhaps matching TRBD1 (6 bases). Trimming took 7 bases from V and 5 from J, leaving 18 bases between them. Germline assignment: CDR1 MNHNS and CDR2 SASEGT. The CDR3 consists of 15 residues. CDR3 sequence: CASTTTGRDENIQYF. The CDR3 DNA is TGTGCCAGCACCACGACAGGACGAGATGAAAACATTCAGTACTTC.

The sample holds many counts of this clonotype. The chain employs TRBV20-1 and TRBJ1-1; D gene ambiguous. Germline CDR1 is DFQATT and CDR2 is SNEGSKA (reference sequence). V lost 0 bases to trimming and J lost 4 bases, with 9 bases between them. The CDR3 loop spans 13 amino acids. In nucleotides, the CDR3 is TGCAGTGCTAGAGATCCCCCCAGCACTGAAGCTTTCTTT. Translating gives CSARDPPSTEAFF.

This clonotype was seen many times. This chain uses TRBV4-2 with TRBJ1-1; TRBD1 matches at 8 bases. Germline V gives CDR1 LGHNA, CDR2 YNFKEQ. The J segment lost 2 bases and the V segment lost 0 bases, leaving 5 bases of the junction unmatched. The CDR3 is 16 residues long. The CDR3 sequence is CASSQDSGQANTEAFF. The CDR3 DNA reads TGTGCCAGCAGCCAAGATTCGGGACAGGCTAACACTGAAGCTTTCTTT.

The rearrangement uses TRBV12-3 or TRBV12-4 and TRBJ2-2, with 9 bases lining up with TRBD1. The ends lost 1 base at V and 0 bases at J; junction bases unmatched: 6. This CDR3 region has 18 residues. The CDR3 is CASSLGFWTGANTGELFF. DNA for the CDR3: TGTGCCAGCAGTTTAGGGTTCTGGACAGGGGCGAACACCGGGGAGCTGTTTTTT.

The V call is TRBV12-2, the J call TRBJ2-5. TRBV12-2 represents a pseudogene. There are 15 residues in the CDR3. Written as DNA, the CDR3 is TGTGCAAGTCGCTTAGAGGCCACAGCCCAAGAGACCCAGTACTTC. Translating it yields CASRLEATAQETQYF.

This clonotype was counted ten times or more. This chain connects TRBV5-1 to TRBJ2-1; 10 nucleotides agree with TRBD2. Per germline, CDR1 SGHRS and CDR2 YFSETQ. Trimming cost V 3 bases and J 7 bases; bases outside gene matches: 7. CDR3 size: 15 residues. Here the CDR3 reads CASSYRLAGFNEQFF. The DNA for the CDR3 is TGCGCCAGCAGCTATAGACTAGCGGGCTTTAATGAGCAGTTCTTC. Together with reference TRBV5-1 and TRBJ2-1, the CDR3 gives the full variable domain: KAGVTQTPRYLIKTRGQQVTLSCSPISGHRSVSWYQQTPGQGLQFLFEYFSETQRNKGNFPGRFSGRQFSNSRSEMNVSTLELGDSALYLCASSYRLAGFNEQFFGPGTRLTVL.

This clonotype was picked up many times. The chain joins TRBV6-6 to TRBJ2-1; unclear D gene. V shed 5 bases and J shed 7 bases, with 12 bases lying between them. The CDR3 runs to 13 residues. Per the germline V gene, CDR1 is MNHNY and CDR2 is SVGAGI (reference sequence). CDR3: CASSPASWNEQFF. CDR3 sequence (DNA): TGTGCCAGCAGTCCCGCGAGCTGGAATGAGCAGTTCTTC.

This clonotype appeared many times. The CDR3 is CASSLVVLQETQYF. Written as DNA, the CDR3 is TGTGCCAGCAGTTTAGTTGTACTCCAAGAGACCCAGTACTTC. The J gene is TRBJ2-5, the V gene TRBV12-3 or TRBV12-4; no firm D call. V was trimmed by 1 base and J by 1 base, leaving 7 bases between them. There are 14 residues in the CDR3.

Many counts were recorded for this clonotype. CDR3 bases: TGTGCCACCAAAAGTGAAGGGTGGCATGAGCAGTTCTTC. Its protein is CATKSEGWHEQFF. V usage is TRBV12-3 or TRBV12-4 and J usage is TRBJ2-1; D not resolved. The length of the CDR3 is 13 residues. The ends were cut back, 10 bases at V and 8 bases at J, with 18 bases in the middle.

This clonotype was picked up many times. The J gene is TRBJ2-1, the V gene TRBV10-1, with TRBD1 matching 10 bases. Unmatched junction bases numbered 6, after V lost 2 bases and J lost 8 bases. Germline values: CDR1 WNHNN, CDR2 SYGVQD (reference sequence). This CDR3 has 15 amino acids. The CDR3 sequence: CASSEAGQGVHEQFF. In nucleotides, the CDR3 is TGCGCCAGCAGTGAGGCCGGACAGGGGGTGCATGAGCAGTTCTTC.

This clonotype was detected many times. V gene TRBV9 combines with J gene TRBJ2-5; possible D gene TRBD1, 5 bases. The V end lost 2 bases, the J end lost 2 bases, and 13 bases lay between the germline ends. Germline V CDR1 and CDR2: SGDLS, YYNGEE. This CDR3 is built from 15 residues. CDR3 loop: CASSVDQQAQETQYF. Here the CDR3 DNA reads TGTGCCAGCAGCGTCGATCAACAGGCACAAGAGACCCAGTACTTC.

This clonotype appeared a few times. The CDR3 here is CASRSIDSVNEQFF. The CDR3 bases are TGTGCCAGCAGATCTATCGACTCAGTCAATGAGCAGTTCTTC. The gene calls are TRBV7-2 and TRBJ2-1, with no clear D. Germline CDR1 reads SGHTA; CDR2 reads FQGNSA. CDR3 size: 14 residues. V dropped 6 bases and J dropped 6 bases, with 15 bases sitting between them. Full variable domain (remainder filled in from reference TRBV7-2 and TRBJ2-1): GAGVSQSPSNKVTEKGKDVELRCDPISGHTALYWYRQSLGQGLEFLIYFQGNSAPDKSGLPSDRFSAERTGGSVSTLTIQRTQQEDSAVYLCASRSIDSVNEQFFGPGTRLTVL.

This clonotype has more than one count but fewer than ten. The chain has TRBV2 and TRBJ1-4; D is unclear. The CDR3 has 13 amino acids. The V and J ends lost 8 bases and 1 base respectively, with 8 bases between them. Germline CDR1 is SNHLY and CDR2 is FYNNEI. The CDR3 loop is CASVEETNEKLFF. The DNA of the CDR3 is TGTGCCAGCGTTGAGGAAACTAATGAAAAACTGTTTTTT.

This clonotype was seen a handful of times. Its ends do not fully match the called genes, so a read error is possible. The V call is TRBV7-7, the J call TRBJ2-1, with 8 positions matching TRBD2. Per the germline V gene, CDR1 is SSHAT and CDR2 is FNYEAQ (reference sequence). This CDR3 is 15 amino acids long. DNA for the CDR3: TGTGCTAGCAGCTTATCGACGGGAGGGCCTCATGAGCAGTTCTTC. This gives the protein CASSLSTGGPHEQFF.

The chain uses TRBV7-3 and TRBJ2-5; D may be TRBD1 (5 bases). V was cut by 5 bases and J by 5 bases, with 21 bases left in between. The CDR3 runs 16 residues. Germline V CDR1 and CDR2: SGHTA, FQGTGA. As DNA, the CDR3 is TGTGCCAGCAGCAGCCCCGCGGCAGGGATCGCGGAGACCCAGTACTTC. This gives the protein CASSSPAAGIAETQYF.